The 7 T cell receptor beta chains reported below all come from one sample, sequenced in a study of early T cells in non-severe SARS-CoV-2 infection. Via MiXCR, TCRdb re-called the 5' RACE reads, giving one row per CDR3 protein. The sample yields 95,000 to 120,000 distinct CDR3 sequences, around an eighth seen once. The sample consisted of whole blood. These receptors originate from an adult who was a healthcare worker with PCR-confirmed SARS-CoV-2 infection or an uninfected control (not recorded which).

This CDR3 reads CASSEGGTFLSYNEQFF. CDR3 in DNA: TGTGCCAGCAGTGAGGGTGGGACGTTTTTGTCCTACAATGAGCAGTTCTTC. The chain joins TRBV6-1 to TRBJ2-1; D may match TRBD1 or TRBD2 (5 bases each). The CDR3 is made up of 17 amino acids. Germline values: CDR1 MNHNS, CDR2 SASEGT. Trimming cost V 3 bases and J 1 base, with 16 bases left between them.

There are many counts of this clonotype. The rearrangement links TRBV5-5 to TRBJ2-5, with 14 bases matching TRBD2. The CDR3 consists of 16 residues. Germline lookup yields CDR1 SGHKS and CDR2 YYEKEE (reference sequence). Losses at the gene ends were 4 bases for V and 1 base for J; bases not matched to a gene: 3. The CDR3 DNA sequence: TGTGCCAGCAGCCCAGGACTAGCGGGGGGCCAAGAGACCCAGTACTTC. The encoded protein is CASSPGLAGGQETQYF.

The rearrangement links TRBV6-5 to TRBJ1-5; no clear D. Trimming removed 5 bases from V and 0 bases from J, with 17 bases in between. Germline V gene data show CDR1 as MNHEY and CDR2 as SVGAGI. CDR3 size: 17 residues. Written as DNA, the CDR3 is TGTGCCAGCAGTCGCTTCCCGACGTCGGGTAGCAATCAGCCCCAGCATTTT. This encodes CASSRFPTSGSNQPQHF.

This chain joins TRBV11-2 and TRBJ2-5, with 7 bases aligning to TRBD2. The J segment lost 1 base and the V segment lost 4 bases, leaving 6 bases of the junction unmatched. CDR1 is SGHAT and CDR2 is FQNNGV in the germline V gene. CDR3 length: 15 residues. CDR3 sequence (DNA): TGTGCCAGCAGCTCGGATGGCGGGAGCCAAGAGACCCAGTACTTC. It encodes CASSSDGGSQETQYF.

This clonotype was counted many times. V is TRBV21-1 and J is TRBJ1-1; the table names TRBD1, a call not compared with the DNA. TRBV21-1 is assigned pseudogene status. This CDR3 has 18 amino acids. The CDR3 sequence: CASSITRGAGAQRVEAFF. CDR3 nucleotides: TGTGCCAGCAGCATCACGAGGGGGGCAGGGGCCCAGCGGGTGGAAGCTTTCTTT.

There are many counts of this clonotype. This chain uses TRBV12-3 or TRBV12-4 with TRBJ2-1, with 11 bases identical to TRBD2. V lost 5 bases and J lost 0; bases outside the gene matches: 6. There are 17 residues in the CDR3. This CDR3 reads CASSPLAGGFSYNEQFF. CDR3 sequence (DNA): TGTGCCAGCAGTCCGCTAGCGGGAGGCTTCTCCTACAATGAGCAGTTCTTC.

The rearrangement uses TRBV15 and TRBJ2-3; D is tentatively TRBD1 or TRBD2 (5 bases each). This CDR3 has 14 amino acids. Germline CDR1 reads LNHNV; CDR2 reads YYDKDF (reference sequence). Trimming took 5 bases from V and 2 from J, leaving 11 bases between them. The CDR3 nucleotides read TGTGCCACCAGCCGAGGGGATTTCACAGATACGCAGTATTTT. As protein: CATSRGDFTDTQYF.